This is a list of T cell receptor beta chains from one sample in a study of cytomegalovirus exposure and HLA in healthy donors. Sequenced by immunoSEQ multiplex PCR; TCRdb stores in-frame clones only, minus some. The profile covers around 130,000 clones, with around 77% appearing a single time and around 1.8% taken by the ten largest. The sample consisted of PBMCs. The receptors were gathered from a woman between 50 and 59 years old in good health and CMV-seronegative. The CDR3 runs from the conserved cysteine through the conserved F or W. The order of the fields is clone size, V gene, D gene, J gene, CDR3 DNA, CDR3 protein. The D gene is left open where the match is weak. Clone size is given for some rows only: seen once, a few or many times, or a class if the clone is expanded.

NA,TRBV27,NA,TRBJ1-2,TGTGCCAGCAGTTTTCGGGCGGTGGGGCAGGGCTACACCTTC,CASSFRAVGQGYTF
NA,TRBV18,NA,TRBJ1-4,TGTGCCAGCTCACCGGACAGAAATGAAAAACTGTTTTTT,CASSPDRNEKLFF
NA,TRBV5-1,NA,TRBJ2-1,TGCGCCAGCAGCCTCGACAGCTTTATCAATGAGCAGTTCTTC,CASSLDSFINEQFF
once,TRBV6-5,TRBD1,TRBJ2-7,TGTGCCAGCAGTACAGGGGGCACAGGGTTCGAGCAGTACTTC,CASSTGGTGFEQYF
once,TRBV7-2,TRBD1,TRBJ1-5,TGTGCCAGCAGCTTAGGTAGGGACAGGGGGAGCCAGCCCCAGCATTTT,CASSLGRDRGSQPQHF
NA,TRBV6-6,TRBD1,TRBJ2-5,TGTGCCAGCAGACGAAATACAGGGGCGGGCGAGACCCAGTACTTC,CASRRNTGAGETQYF
few,TRBV4-3,TRBD1,TRBJ1-6,TGCGCCAGCAGGACAGGGAGGTATAATTCACCCCTCCACTTT,CASRTGRYNSPLHF
NA,TRBV7-9,NA,TRBJ1-1,TGTGCCAGCAGTGGGGGCGCGGACACTGAAGCTTTCTTT,CASSGGADTEAFF
NA,TRBV5-4,NA,TRBJ2-3,TGTGCCAGCAGCCCCCCAAGGCCGCGGGATAGTACGCAGTATTTT,CASSPPRPRDSTQYF
NA,TRBV28,TRBD1,TRBJ1-2,TGTGCCAGTCGATGGTCCGGACAGGGTGATGGCTACACCTTC,CASRWSGQGDGYTF
NA,TRBV18,TRBD1,TRBJ1-5,TGTGCCAGCTCACCCGGACAGGGGGCCTACAATCAGCCCCAGCATTTT,CASSPGQGAYNQPQHF
NA,TRBV30,NA,TRBJ1-2,TGTGCCTGGAGTAAGACAGACGCTAACTATGGCTACACCTTC,CAWSKTDANYGYTF
NA,TRBV9,NA,TRBJ2-2,TGTGCCAGCAGCGGTGGGACACCCTTTCCCGGGGAGCTGTTTTTT,CASSGGTPFPGELFF
NA,TRBV21-1,NA,TRBJ2-1,NA,CASSKFGSGSYHSYNEQFF
NA,TRBV29-1,TRBD1,TRBJ2-1,TGCAGCGCTTCCGGGACAGGGACTGACAATGAGCAGTTCTTC,CSASGTGTDNEQFF
NA,TRBV4-3,NA,TRBJ1-4,TGCGCCAGCAGCCCCGCTAGTATTACAACTAATGAAAAACTGTTTTTT,CASSPASITTNEKLFF
NA,TRBV6-5,NA,TRBJ1-3,TGTGCCAGCAGCCTCGACGGGAACTCTGGAAACACCATATATTTT,CASSLDGNSGNTIYF
NA,TRBV7-9,TRBD2,TRBJ2-1,TGTGCCAGCAGCAGAGTAGCGGGAGGGCCGTTCAATGAGCAGTTCTTC,CASSRVAGGPFNEQFF
NA,TRBV4-1,NA,TRBJ1-1,TGCGCCAGCAGCCAAGGACCGGGGGTTTACACTGAAGCTTTCTTT,CASSQGPGVYTEAFF
NA,TRBV19,NA,TRBJ2-3,TGTGCCAGTAGTACCTCCTTTCCGGCAGATACGCAGTATTTT,CASSTSFPADTQYF
NA,TRBV7-9,TRBD1,TRBJ2-2,TGTGCCAGCAGCTTTGACAGGGTTAACGGGGAGCTGTTTTTT,CASSFDRVNGELFF
NA,TRBV28,TRBD1,TRBJ1-4,TGTGCCAGCAAGATAGCAGGGGGAAATGAAAAACTGTTTTTT,CASKIAGGNEKLFF
NA,TRBV4-2,NA,TRBJ2-3,TGTGCCAGCAGCCAAGCTCGGAGAAACACAGATACGCAGTATTTT,CASSQARRNTDTQYF
NA,TRBV2,NA,TRBJ1-3,TGTGCCAGCAGTGAACTGTCAGACAGAAACACCATATATTTT,CASSELSDRNTIYF
once,TRBV7-2,NA,TRBJ2-3,TGTGCCAGCAGCTTAGATCCGGGAGTAGATACGCAGTATTTT,CASSLDPGVDTQYF
NA,TRBV7-2,NA,TRBJ1-2,TGTGCCAGCAGCTTCTCCCGGGGAGGGCGTTTTTTTAACACCTTC,CASSFSRGGRFFNTF
NA,TRBV18,TRBD1,TRBJ2-5,TGTGCCAGCTCACCGGGACAGATACAAGACGGAAAGACCCAGTACTTC,CASSPGQIQDGKTQYF
NA,TRBV11-2,NA,TRBJ2-7,TGTGCCAGCAGCTTATTCGCGGCAAACTCCTACGAGCAGTACTTC,CASSLFAANSYEQYF
NA,TRBV4-2,NA,TRBJ2-2,TGTGCCAGCAGCCAAGACAGGGCTGCCGGGGAGCTGTTTTTT,CASSQDRAAGELFF
NA,TRBV4-3,TRBD2,TRBJ2-2,TGCGCCAGCAGCCAAGATAGCGGGAGGAACCCTTCGAACACCGGGGAGCTGTTTTTT,CASSQDSGRNPSNTGELFF
NA,TRBV5-4,NA,TRBJ1-2,TGTGCCAGCAGCTCGGACAGTATCTATGGCTACACCTTC,CASSSDSIYGYTF
NA,TRBV10-3,NA,TRBJ1-1,TGTGCCATCAGTGACAGGGAGGGGAACACTGAAGCTTTCTTT,CAISDREGNTEAFF
many,TRBV4-3,NA,TRBJ2-1,TGCGCCAGCAGCCAAGATTACGGGAGTGGGTACAATGAGCAGTTCTTC,CASSQDYGSGYNEQFF
NA,TRBV30,NA,TRBJ1-5,TGTGCCTGGAGTGTACAGGGTGGCCAGCCCCAGAATTTT,CAWSVQGGQPQNF
NA,TRBV6-5,NA,TRBJ1-6,TGTGCCAGTAAACAGGGTTACAATTCACCCCTCCACTTT,CASKQGYNSPLHF
NA,TRBV7-2,TRBD1,TRBJ1-5,TGTGCCAGCACCGCTACAGGGGGCTGGAGCAATCAGCCCCAGAATTTT,CASTATGGWSNQPQNF
NA,TRBV19,NA,TRBJ2-3,TGTGCCAGTAGCCCCAGGAGAGCGCACGGGGGTACGCAGTATTTT,CASSPRRAHGGTQYF
NA,TRBV19,TRBD1,TRBJ2-3,TGTGCCAGTAGTCCTGGGACAGGGGGCAGGGATACGCAGTATTTT,CASSPGTGGRDTQYF
NA,TRBV6-5,NA,TRBJ1-2,TGTGCCAGCAGGCCGGGTAACTATGGCTACACCTTC,CASRPGNYGYTF
once,TRBV5-4,TRBD2,TRBJ2-5,TGTGCCAGCAGCTTGGAGGGAGCGGGAGGGCCAGAGACCCAGTACTTC,CASSLEGAGGPETQYF
once,TRBV28,NA,TRBJ2-5,TGTGCCAGCAGTAGGGGTACTCAAGAGACCCAGTACTTC,CASSRGTQETQYF
NA,TRBV9,NA,TRBJ2-3,TGTGCCAGCAGCGTAGCTGTGGAGCGGAGCACAGATACGCAGTATTTT,CASSVAVERSTDTQYF
NA,TRBV28,TRBD1,TRBJ1-2,TGTGCCAGCAGTCAAGGGACAGCGATTAGCTATGGCTACACCTTC,CASSQGTAISYGYTF
NA,TRBV6-6,NA,TRBJ1-1,TGTGCCAGCAGTCTAGAAGGGGGTCCTGAAGCTTTCTTT,CASSLEGGPEAFF
NA,TRBV6-6,NA,TRBJ2-7,TGTGCCAGCAGTTACTCGCGTAGCGAGCAGTACTTC,CASSYSRSEQYF
NA,TRBV7-2,NA,TRBJ2-5,TGTGCCAGCAGCTTAGTTGTGTCCGGCCAGGGGCGTGAGACCCAGTACTTC,CASSLVVSGQGRETQYF
NA,TRBV5-3,NA,TRBJ1-3,TGTGCCAGAAGCCGAGGCCGGGACACCGTATACACCATATATTTT,CARSRGRDTVYTIYF
NA,TRBV4-3,NA,TRBJ2-3,TGCGCCAGCAGCCCAACGTGGCGGAGCACAGATACGCAGTATTTT,CASSPTWRSTDTQYF
NA,TRBV11-2,NA,TRBJ2-2,TGTGCCAGCTCTTGGGGCCGTGTGACCGGGGAGCTGTTTTTT,CASSWGRVTGELFF
NA,TRBV30,TRBD1,TRBJ1-6,TGTGCCTGGAGTGCAGATGACAGGGCGTATTCACCCCTCCACTTT,CAWSADDRAYSPLHF